The entry that follows covers one T cell receptor (beta chain) sequence. It has no known antigen specificity. No much larger clone exists at a distance of one base, and base qualities are not known. Samples came from patients with Merkel cell carcinoma. This entry belongs to a study of T cells and Merkel cell carcinoma outcomes (dated by TCRdb to 2019 to 2021). At the level of the whole study: In patients with Merkel cell carcinoma, researchers looked at whether the T-cell repertoire of the tumor, along with T-cell density, could predict clinical outcome.

Spanning cysteine to phenylalanine, the CDR3 consists of 12 amino acids. CDR3 DNA only is kept here, 36 bases in frame from base 1. Based on the germline V gene, the CDR1 and CDR2 sequences are SQVTM and ANQGSEA. V and J are truncated by 5 bases and 1 base respectively, leaving an intervening sequence of 8 bases. The method was the immunoSEQ multiplex PCR assay. What TCRdb holds here is the immuneACCESS table cut down to in-frame rearrangements. Part of the clones is not present; checked against another copy, under half of the missing clones reflect an unresolved V gene, and the others are unexplained. The sample includes about 1,700 clones, with roughly nine tenths observed a single time. The ten largest account for under 4.5% of the sample. Results the study describes overall, beyond this receptor: According to the report, clinical outcomes in Merkel cell carcinoma patients could be predicted using T-cell density together with features of the T-cell repertoire.

The receptor comes from a human donor with Merkel cell carcinoma. What was sequenced was tumor tissue from Merkel cell carcinoma. This chain joins TRBV29-1 to TRBJ2-5; a tentative D match to TRBD1 spans 6 bases. The CDR3 in this case is CSVLGGQETQYF. The nucleotide sequence reads as follows: TGCAGCGTTTTAGGGGGCCAAGAGACCCAGTACTTC.